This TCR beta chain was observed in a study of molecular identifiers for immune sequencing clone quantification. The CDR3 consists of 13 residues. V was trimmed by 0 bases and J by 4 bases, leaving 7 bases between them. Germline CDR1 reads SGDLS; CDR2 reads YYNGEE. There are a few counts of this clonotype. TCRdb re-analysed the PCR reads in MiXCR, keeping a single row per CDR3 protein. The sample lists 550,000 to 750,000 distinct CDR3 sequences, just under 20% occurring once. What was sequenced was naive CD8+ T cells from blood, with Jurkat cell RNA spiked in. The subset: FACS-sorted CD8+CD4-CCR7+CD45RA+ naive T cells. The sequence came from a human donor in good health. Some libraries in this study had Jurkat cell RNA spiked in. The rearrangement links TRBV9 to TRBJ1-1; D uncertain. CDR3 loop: CASSVGLVTEAFF. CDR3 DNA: TGTGCCAGCAGCGTAGGTTTGGTCACTGAAGCTTTCTTT.